Detailed here is one T cell receptor beta chain. Which antigen it targets is not known. Base qualities are not at hand, and no much larger clone is one base apart. TCRbeta CDR3 regions were amplified from genomic DNA using the immunoSEQ Assay, a bias-controlled multiplex PCR. The paper's processing steps were these. Within the assay, amplification of reference gene primers was used to estimate how many nucleated cells each sample contained. To quantify the absolute abundance of each unique TCRbeta CDR3 rearrangement, sequence reads were collapsed and filtered. For each sample, productive Simpson clonality was calculated as the square root of Simpson's diversity index over productive rearrangements. TCRdb's version of the immuneACCESS table is confined to in-frame rearrangements and falls short of the full clone set. An unresolved V gene accounts for under half of the shortfall where checked; the remainder is of unknown origin. V and J calls and clone size follow that table, whereas D and trimming were derived from the DNA. The sample data list roughly 260,000 clones, and around nine tenths of these were observed just once. About 1.9% of the sample rests with the top ten.

Participants in the prospective study were aged about 18 to 95 years, lived in 20 to 25 United States geographic areas, and enrolled through a virtual design. In the prospective study, participants were assigned to cohorts based on the clinical history participants reported in a screening survey and a study questionnaire. For ImmuneRACE Cohort 3, a participant was defined as recovered based on two consecutive negative NP/OP PCR tests, clearance by a healthcare professional, or resolution of symptoms. Mobile phlebotomists in the prospective study collected whole blood, serum and a nasopharyngeal or oropharyngeal swab from every participant. Additional blood draws and questionnaires over an approximately two-month period could optionally be provided by prospective study participants. Before DNA extraction, blood samples from the prospective study were shipped at room temperature or frozen. The data were taken from a study of blood T cell repertoires in COVID-19 (dated by TCRdb to about 2020). Background on the whole study: The collaborator samples originated in the United States, Italy and Spain and spanned the acute and convalescent phases of COVID-19. HLA class I and class II types, where available, came from metadata supplied by the sample provider rather than from assay-based typing. Samples came from the ongoing ImmuneRACE study (first 160 participants) plus 1,254 subjects from 6 global collaborators. The dataset comprised deeply sampled blood TCRbeta repertoires from subjects exposed to, actively infected with, or recovered from COVID-19. The material from the prospective study consisted of cDNA or gDNA derived from T cells, B-cell-depleted T cells, or PBMCs. The repertoires were released in a freely available public database intended as a resource for research on the immune response to SARS-CoV-2. A de-identified subject ID, COVID-19 status, age in years and sex were almost always included in the sample metadata. Study-level results and caveats: The amount of clinical and demographic metadata varied by source and participant and was provided uncurated.

At the junction V is shortened by 4 bases and J by 0 bases, with 9 bases in between. Reading the germline V gene (reference sequence) gives CDR1 LNHDA and CDR2 SQIVND. The CDR3 spans 15 residues, from the cysteine through the phenylalanine. Only the CDR3 region is kept as DNA, spanning 45 bases read in frame from base 1. The chain uses TRBV19 and TRBJ1-4; TRBD1 is possibly the D segment (5 matching bases). This clonotype originated in a woman younger than 30 who had recovered from COVID-19. Source material: PBMCs or T cells enriched from blood (not recorded which). For the CDR3, the sequence is CASSTGLTTNEKLFF. The DNA reads TGTGCCAGTAGTACAGGGCTTACAACTAATGAAAAACTGTTTTTT. Reference TRBV19 and TRBJ1-4 genes cover what lies past the CDR3, so the full variable domain is DGGITQSPKYLFRKEGQNVTLSCEQNLNHDAMYWYRQDPGQGLRLIYYSQIVNDFQKGDIAEGYSVSREKKESFPLTVTSAQKNPTAFYLCASSTGLTTNEKLFFGSGTQLSVL.